The T cell receptor (beta chain) described here comes from a study of T cells after yellow fever vaccination. Overall study results and limits: Peaking faster, on day 5 versus 15, the secondary response was nonetheless weaker. Subsequent booster samples again held most clones from primary vaccination (96% CD4, about 85% CD8). Repertoires sorted by FACS could include abundant clonotypes that are contaminants from the bulk population.

The CDR3 contains 15 residues. The germline gives CDR1 MNHNS, CDR2 SASEGT. The V and J ends lost 6 bases and 0 bases respectively, with 14 bases between them. For TCR, cDNA came from 5'RACE template switching, which added a universal primer site and UMIs. Each CDR3 protein gets one entry after TCRdb re-called the 5' RACE reads with MiXCR. This sample has about 120,000 distinct CDR3 sequences, with 7.2% found just once. This clonotype was found a few times. No antigen is known for it. This rearrangement joins TRBV6-1 to TRBJ1-2; the D is unclear. The sequence derives from a man aged 18 to 30 who received the YFV17D yellow fever vaccine. The material sequenced was CD4+ T cells sorted from PBMCs, taken 45 days after the first yellow fever vaccination. The CDR3 sequence: CASSSLFVANYGYTF. The CDR3 nucleotides read TGTGCCAGCAGCTCACTTTTTGTGGCTAACTATGGCTACACCTTC.